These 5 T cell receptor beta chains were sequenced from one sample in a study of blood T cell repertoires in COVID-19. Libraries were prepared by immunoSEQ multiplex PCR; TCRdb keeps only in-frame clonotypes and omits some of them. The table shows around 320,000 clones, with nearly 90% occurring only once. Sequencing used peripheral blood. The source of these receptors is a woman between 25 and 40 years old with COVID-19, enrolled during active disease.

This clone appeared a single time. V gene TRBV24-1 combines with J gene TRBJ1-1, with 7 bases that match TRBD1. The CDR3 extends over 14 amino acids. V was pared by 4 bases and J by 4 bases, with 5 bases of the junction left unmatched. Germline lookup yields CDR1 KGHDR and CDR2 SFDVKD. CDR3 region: CATSEPTGVTEAFF. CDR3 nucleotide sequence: TGTGCCACCAGTGAGCCTACAGGGGTCACTGAAGCTTTCTTT.

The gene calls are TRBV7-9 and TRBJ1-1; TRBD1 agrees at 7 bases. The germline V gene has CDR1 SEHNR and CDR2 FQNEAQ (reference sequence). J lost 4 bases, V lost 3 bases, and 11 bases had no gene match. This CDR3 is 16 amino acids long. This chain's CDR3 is CASSFGALTGATEAFF. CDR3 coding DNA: TGTGCCAGCAGCTTCGGGGCTCTAACAGGGGCCACTGAAGCTTTCTTT.

This chain's CDR3 is CASSLDLRNYGYTF. CDR3 DNA: TGTGCCAGCAGCTTAGATCTCAGGAACTATGGCTACACCTTC. This chain uses TRBV11-1 with TRBJ1-2, with D unclear. The V end was cut by 1 base, the J end by 2 bases, with 8 bases between. The germline gives CDR1 SGHAT, CDR2 FQDESV (reference sequence). This CDR3 region has 14 residues. Based on the CDR3 plus reference TRBV11-1 and TRBJ1-2, the full variable domain is EAEVAQSPRYKITEKSQAVAFWCDPISGHATLYWYRQILGQGPELLVQFQDESVVDDSQLPKDRFSAERLKGVDSTLKIQPAELGDSAMYLCASSLDLRNYGYTFGSGTRLTVV.

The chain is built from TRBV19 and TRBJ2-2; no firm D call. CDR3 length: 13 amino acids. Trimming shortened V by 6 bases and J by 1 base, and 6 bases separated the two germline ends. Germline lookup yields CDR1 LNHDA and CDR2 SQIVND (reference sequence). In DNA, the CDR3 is TGTGCCAGTAGCGCAGGGAACACCGGGGAGCTGTTTTTT. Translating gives CASSAGNTGELFF.

The CDR3 reads CASSEGSGEKLFF. CDR3 DNA sequence: TGCGCCAGCAGTGAGGGTAGCGGTGAAAAACTGTTTTTT. This chain uses TRBV10-1 with TRBJ1-4, with D uncertain. Per the germline V gene, CDR1 is WNHNN and CDR2 is SYGVQD (reference sequence). The CDR3 is 13 residues long. V gave up 2 bases and J gave up 7 bases, with 8 bases separating them.